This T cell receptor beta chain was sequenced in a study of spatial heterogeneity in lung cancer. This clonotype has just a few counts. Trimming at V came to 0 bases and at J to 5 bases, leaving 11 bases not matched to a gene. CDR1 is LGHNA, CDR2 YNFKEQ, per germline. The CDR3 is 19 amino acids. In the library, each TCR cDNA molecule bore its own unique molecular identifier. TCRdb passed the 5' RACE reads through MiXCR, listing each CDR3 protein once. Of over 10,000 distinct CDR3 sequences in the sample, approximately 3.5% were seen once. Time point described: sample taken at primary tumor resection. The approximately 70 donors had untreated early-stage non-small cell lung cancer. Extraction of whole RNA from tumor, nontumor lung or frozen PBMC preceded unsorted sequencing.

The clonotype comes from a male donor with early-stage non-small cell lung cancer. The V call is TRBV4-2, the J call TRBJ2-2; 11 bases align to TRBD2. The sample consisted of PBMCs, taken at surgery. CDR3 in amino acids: CASSQETSGKFDWTGELFF. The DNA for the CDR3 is TGTGCCAGCAGCCAAGAGACTAGCGGGAAATTCGATTGGACCGGGGAGCTGTTTTTT.